This T cell receptor (beta chain) was identified during a study of T-cell memory formation after mild COVID-19. Study-wide background: TCR clusters showed largely donor specificity.

Whole-study findings and limits: Some SARS-CoV-2-responding clones were already detected in memory before infection. Contracting clones localized mainly to CM and EM when CD4+ and mainly to EMRA when CD8+.

After removal of 5 bases from V and 10 bases from J, the junction contained 20 bases not matched to a gene. The CDR3 is 17 amino acids. CDR1 and CDR2 (germline): SGHTA, FQGNSA. One entry per CDR3 protein results from TCRdb running MiXCR on the 5' RACE reads. The table has about half a million distinct CDR3 sequences, 15% to 20% seen once; the top ten hold 12%. This clonotype was seen only a few times. The target antigen is unknown. Material: PBMCs or a T cell subset sorted from them (not recorded which). The clonotype was recovered from an adult woman who had mild COVID-19 (a few samples of this study predate the infection). Cell type and time point are not known. The chain joins TRBV7-2 to TRBJ2-3; 8 bases line up with TRBD1. This chain's CDR3 is CASSPSRAGQGIVAQYF. The CDR3 nucleotides are TGTGCCAGCAGCCCTAGCCGAGCCGGACAGGGAATCGTCGCGCAGTATTTT. Using reference TRBV7-2 and TRBJ2-3 for the parts outside the CDR3, the full variable domain is GAGVSQSPSNKVTEKGKDVELRCDPISGHTALYWYRQSLGQGLEFLIYFQGNSAPDKSGLPSDRFSAERTGGSVSTLTIQRTQQEDSAVYLCASSPSRAGQGIVAQYFGPGTRLTVL.